This T cell receptor (beta chain) was sequenced in a study of a mutant IDH1 vaccine in newly diagnosed glioma. Study overall: There were roughly 62% males and around 40% females among treated patients, whose mean age was about 40 years. Therapy received beforehand was radiotherapy, temozolomide, or both, with most patients given both. Findings of the study overall: Patients mounted vaccine-induced immune responses in roughly 93% of cases.

Method: immunoSEQ multiplex PCR; TCRdb's copy keeps in-frame clones and lacks some. The sample records fewer than 40,000 clones, around 79% being singletons. The time point here: baseline, week 1 (first vaccination visit). Treatment noted: pre-vaccination baseline after standard-of-care therapy. A note on this clone: Its antigen is unidentified.

The clonotype comes from a man aged 25 to 45 with glioma. The specimen comprised PBMCs, sampled from a glioma patient treated with radiotherapy, temozolomide or both.

The CDR3 here is CASSPFNWDNEQFF. CDR3 nucleotide sequence: TGTGCCAGCAGCCCTTTTAACTGGGACAATGAGCAGTTCTTC. V usage is TRBV9 and J usage is TRBJ2-1; D gene unclear. Germline CDR1 is SGDLS and CDR2 is YYNGEE. V dropped 4 bases and J dropped 5 bases, with 13 bases sitting between them. This CDR3 contains 14 residues. Complete variable domain (other parts from reference TRBV9 and TRBJ2-1): DSGVTQTPKHLITATGQRVTLRCSPRSGDLSVYWYQQSLDQGLQFLIQYYNGEERAKGNILERFSAQQFPDLHSELNLSSLELGDSALYFCASSPFNWDNEQFFGPGTRLTVL.